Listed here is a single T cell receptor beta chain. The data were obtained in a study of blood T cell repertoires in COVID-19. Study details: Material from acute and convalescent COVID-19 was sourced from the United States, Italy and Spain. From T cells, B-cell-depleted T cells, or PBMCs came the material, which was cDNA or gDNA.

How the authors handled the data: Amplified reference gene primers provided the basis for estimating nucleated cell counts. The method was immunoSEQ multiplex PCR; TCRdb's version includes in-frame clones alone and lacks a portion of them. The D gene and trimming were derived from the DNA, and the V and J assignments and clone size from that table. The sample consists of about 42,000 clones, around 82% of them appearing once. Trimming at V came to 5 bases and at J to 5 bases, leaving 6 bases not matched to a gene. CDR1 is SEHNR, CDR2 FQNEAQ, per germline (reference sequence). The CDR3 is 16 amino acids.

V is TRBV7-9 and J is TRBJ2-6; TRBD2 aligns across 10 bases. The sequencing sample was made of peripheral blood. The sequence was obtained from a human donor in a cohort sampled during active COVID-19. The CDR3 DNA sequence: TGTGCCAGCAGCCAGCGGGGGGGCCAAAGGGCCAACGTCCTGACTTTC. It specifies CASSQRGGQRANVLTF.